The rows below give T cell receptor beta chains drawn from one sample of a study of T cells expressing NK-cell markers. Reprocessing the 5' RACE reads, TCRdb reports a single entry for every CDR3 protein and omits DNA. In all, the sample yields more than 120,000 distinct CDR3 sequences. Sequences were obtained from blood T cells: a sorted CD56 or NKG2C T cell subset, CD4+ or CD8+ T cells, or bulk PBMC T cells (not recorded which). Every receptor here comes from a young man in good health. The CDR3 runs from the conserved cysteine through the conserved F or W. Fields, in order: V gene, J gene, CDR3 protein.

>TRBV30|TRBJ2-2
CAWSVVAGEELFF
>TRBV7-9|TRBJ2-7
CASSSTDQREHSYEQYF
>TRBV7-3|TRBJ2-3
CASSLTGSGDTQYF
>TRBV4-2|TRBJ2-5
CASGLDSQETQYF
>TRBV12-3/TRBV12-4|TRBJ2-1
CASSPRGRAIREQFF
>TRBV7-9|TRBJ1-5
CASRSGDSNQPQHF
>TRBV5-1|TRBJ2-3
CASSPLFAGGLTDTQYF
>TRBV27|TRBJ2-2
CASSLELAGVPTGELFF
>TRBV6-2/TRBV6-3|TRBJ1-5
CASSDDRAGQPQHF
>TRBV12-3/TRBV12-4|TRBJ2-2
CASSPPGAVGELFF
>TRBV29-1|TRBJ2-1
CSVVKKGYYEQFF
>TRBV4-3|TRBJ2-7
CASSQEMSGSSYEQYF
>TRBV6-1|TRBJ1-6
CASGAFYNSPLHF
>TRBV12-3/TRBV12-4|TRBJ2-3
CASSFLATDTQYF
>TRBV11-2|TRBJ2-1
CASSLEGGEFSHEQFF
>TRBV6-2/TRBV6-3|TRBJ2-3
CASSYSAREGPDTQYF
>TRBV4-3|TRBJ2-7
CASAPFRSAVEQYF
>TRBV7-9|TRBJ2-2
CASLVVRERYTGELFF
>TRBV29-1|TRBJ1-2
CSVEEAGQEYGYTF
>TRBV28|TRBJ2-3
CASSPPGQGALDGTDTQYF
>TRBV7-9|TRBJ2-1
CASSLVAGRDEQFF
>TRBV19|TRBJ2-2
CASDRLAGTGELFF
>TRBV11-2|TRBJ2-1
CASSHPGLAGAPHEQFF
>TRBV29-1|TRBJ2-3
CSVEFSRRITDTQYF
>TRBV27|TRBJ2-3
CASSLFTSGSDADTQYF
>TRBV5-1|TRBJ2-3
CASRVASGIVTDTQYF
>TRBV18|TRBJ2-5
CASSPGQETQYF
>TRBV7-8|TRBJ2-1
CASSLYVGGDEQFF
>TRBV12-3/TRBV12-4|TRBJ2-3
CASSGWDSSTDTQYF
>TRBV14|TRBJ2-7
CASSPGLVGYEQYF
>TRBV4-3|TRBJ2-1
CASSQLDRVGVGEQFF
>TRBV12-3/TRBV12-4|TRBJ1-5
CASSSRLGPNQPQHF
>TRBV6-5|TRBJ2-1
CASSYRTSGSLYNEQFF
>TRBV5-5|TRBJ2-3
CASSMNYGTGIRDTQYF
>TRBV7-2|TRBJ2-3
CASSSGQGARYTQYF
>TRBV5-6|TRBJ2-3
CASSLGLAGITDTQYF
>TRBV12-3/TRBV12-4|TRBJ2-3
CASGNGRNTDTQYF
>TRBV7-2|TRBJ1-2
CASTTPVGSGNYGYTF
>TRBV12-5|TRBJ2-2
CASGLEGGGNTGELFF
>TRBV11-2|TRBJ2-1
CASSLETSGVYNEQFF
>TRBV7-8|TRBJ1-5
CASSSRTGEGQPQHF
>TRBV4-3|TRBJ2-7
CASSQDSSNEQYF
>TRBV7-2|TRBJ2-7
CASSPDGTAYEQYF
>TRBV5-1|TRBJ2-7
CASSLGDWKYEQYF
>TRBV28|TRBJ2-3
CASRLLGAPDTQYF
>TRBV15|TRBJ2-1
CATSRVGRGGILYNEQFF
>TRBV11-2|TRBJ2-3
CASTPGTGRGRTDTQYF
>TRBV5-1|TRBJ2-1
CASSLGQNQRVEQFF
>TRBV7-9|TRBJ2-1
CASSLMWQREYNEQFF
>TRBV20-1|TRBJ2-1
CSATGSGRALNEQFF
>TRBV27|TRBJ2-7
CASSLYGDEQYF
>TRBV7-3|TRBJ2-1
CASSFQWSSYNEQFF
>TRBV6-2/TRBV6-3|TRBJ2-4
CASRSGYGTDLAKNIQYF
>TRBV27|TRBJ2-7
CASSFLAGVGSYEQYF